A single sample is the source of the 10 T cell receptor beta chains below, sequenced in a study of Ad26.COV2.S vaccination and SARS-CoV-2 variants. Here immunoSEQ multiplex PCR was the method, and the copy in TCRdb shows in-frame clones only, minus some. The table lists around 450,000 clones, over 75% of them singletons. Regarding treatment: over 15 received Ad26.COV2.S at low or high dose, single or two shots; 5 received placebo; per-sample allocation not given. On day 63 after the first injection, vaccine and placebo recipients gave samples. The input for sequencing was peripheral blood, taken in a trial of Ad26.COV2.S vaccine versus placebo. The receptor set was obtained from a person between 18 and 60 years old who received the Ad26.COV2.S COVID-19 vaccine or a placebo.

The J gene is TRBJ1-2, the V gene TRBV7-2; TRBD1 is a possible D gene (5 bases). The CDR3 is 15 residues long. Germline CDR1 is SGHTA and CDR2 is FQGNSA. With 1 base removed from V and 0 bases from J, the gap between germline ends came to 9 bases. CDR3 sequence (DNA): TGTGCCAGCAGCTTAGAACCGGGACCTAACTATGGCTACACCTTC. It codes for CASSLEPGPNYGYTF. Filled out from reference TRBV7-2 and TRBJ1-2, the complete variable domain reads GAGVSQSPSNKVTEKGKDVELRCDPISGHTALYWYRQSLGQGLEFLIYFQGNSAPDKSGLPSDRFSAERTGGSVSTLTIQRTQQEDSAVYLCASSLEPGPNYGYTFGSGTRLTVV.

The rearrangement joins TRBV5-8 to TRBJ2-3, with D possibly called TRBD1 or TRBD2 (5 bases each). The CDR3 loop spans 14 amino acids. The germline gives CDR1 SGHTS, CDR2 YDEGEE. Deletions cut 3 bases from V and 2 bases from J, with 10 bases between. DNA of the CDR3: TGTGCCAGCAGCTGGGACCTTAACACAGATACGCAGTATTTT. Translated: CASSWDLNTDTQYF.

This clone was recorded a few times. This chain joins TRBV10-1 and TRBJ1-3; D gene ambiguous. Germline V gene lookup returns CDR1 WNHNN and CDR2 SYGVQD (reference sequence). The CDR3 runs 15 residues. The ends were cut back, 0 bases at V and 3 bases at J, with 9 bases in the middle. The chain's CDR3 is CASSESFRFGNTIYF. Here the CDR3 DNA reads TGCGCCAGCAGTGAGTCATTTAGGTTTGGAAACACCATATATTTT.

The genes are TRBV24-1 and TRBJ2-1, with 7 bases that match TRBD2. The CDR3 extends over 15 amino acids. CDR1 is KGHDR, CDR2 SFDVKD, per germline. V gave up 6 bases and J gave up 0 bases; unmatched junction bases: 4. The CDR3 DNA is TGTGCCACCAGTAAAGGCGGGGGCTCCTACAATGAGCAGTTCTTC. Residues: CATSKGGGSYNEQFF.

The chain carries TRBV28 and TRBJ2-7, with a possible D match to TRBD2 (6 bases). This CDR3 is 14 amino acids long. Trimming removed 6 bases at V and 4 bases at J, with 16 bases between. Germline V lookup: CDR1 MDHEN, CDR2 SYDVKM. CDR3 loop: CASSRLGGLYEQYF. The CDR3 nucleotides read TGTGCCAGCAGCCGTCTGGGAGGATTATACGAGCAGTACTTC.

This clone was seen only once. In the same sample, other DNA sequences code for this CDR3. V gene TRBV6-5 combines with J gene TRBJ1-2; D is uncertain. The CDR3 consists of 11 residues. Germline V lookup: CDR1 MNHEY, CDR2 SVGAGI. The V end lost 6 bases, the J end lost 2 bases, and 4 bases lay between the germline ends. The CDR3 coding sequence is TGTGCCAGCAGAAGGAACTATGGCTACACCTTC. It translates to CASRRNYGYTF.

The chain is built from TRBV30 and TRBJ2-1; possible D gene TRBD2, 5 bases. This CDR3 contains 13 residues. V was trimmed by 2 bases and J by 6 bases, leaving 11 bases between them. Looked up from germline, CDR1 is GTSNPN and CDR2 is SVGIG (reference sequence). The DNA for the CDR3 is TGTGCCTGGAGTAGTCTAGCCCGCAATGAGCAGTTCTTC. This sequence encodes CAWSSLARNEQFF.

This rearrangement joins TRBV11-1 to TRBJ1-2, with 8 bases aligning to TRBD1. Germline trimming cut 1 base from V and 2 bases from J; bases unmatched to any gene: 3. CDR1 and CDR2 from the germline V gene are SGHAT and FQDESV (reference sequence). The CDR3 is 15 residues long. CDR3 sequence (DNA): TGTGCCAGCAGCTTAGGGTGGGACAGGAACTATGGCTACACCTTC. This gives the protein CASSLGWDRNYGYTF.

The chain uses TRBV5-1 and TRBJ2-7, with D unresolved. The CDR3 totals 14 residues. V was trimmed by 5 bases and J by 0 bases, leaving 12 bases between them. Germline V CDR1 and CDR2: SGHRS, YFSETQ. CDR3 bases: TGCGCCAGCAGGCAGGACGCGCCCTCCTACGAGCAGTACTTC. Translating it yields CASRQDAPSYEQYF.

This chain links TRBV6-6 with TRBJ2-1; TRBD2 matches 13 bases. The germline CDR1 and CDR2 sequences are MNHNY and SVGAGI (reference sequence). The CDR3 has 16 amino acids. The junction had 3 bases not matched to a gene; V was cut back by 0 bases and J by 7 bases. CDR3 in amino acids: CASSYSLAGGSNEQFF. For the CDR3, the DNA is TGTGCCAGCAGTTACTCACTAGCGGGAGGGTCAAATGAGCAGTTCTTC.